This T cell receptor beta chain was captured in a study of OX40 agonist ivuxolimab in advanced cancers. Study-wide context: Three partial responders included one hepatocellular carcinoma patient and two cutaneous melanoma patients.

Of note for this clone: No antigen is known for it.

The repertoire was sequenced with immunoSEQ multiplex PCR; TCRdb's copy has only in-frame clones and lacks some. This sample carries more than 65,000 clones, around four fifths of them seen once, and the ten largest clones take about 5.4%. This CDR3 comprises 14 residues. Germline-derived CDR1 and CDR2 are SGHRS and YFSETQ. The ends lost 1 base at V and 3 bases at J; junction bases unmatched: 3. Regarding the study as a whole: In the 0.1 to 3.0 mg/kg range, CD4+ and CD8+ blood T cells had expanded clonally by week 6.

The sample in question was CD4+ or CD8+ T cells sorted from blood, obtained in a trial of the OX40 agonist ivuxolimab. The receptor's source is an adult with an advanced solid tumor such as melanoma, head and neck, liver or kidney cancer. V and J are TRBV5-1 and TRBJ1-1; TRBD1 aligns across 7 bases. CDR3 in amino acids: CASSLRQGDTEAFF. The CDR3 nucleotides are TGCGCCAGCAGCTTGAGACAGGGTGACACTGAAGCTTTCTTT.